This T cell receptor beta chain was documented in a study of blood T cell repertoires in COVID-19. Sequencing was performed with immunoSEQ multiplex PCR; in TCRdb, only in-frame clones are kept and a portion is missing. The table lists fewer than 500,000 clones, more than 75% of them singletons. This clone was seen more than once but under ten times. Germline CDR1 and CDR2: MRHNA and SNTAGT. The V end was cut by 0 bases, the J end by 0 bases, with 18 bases between. CDR3 length equals 20 residues. Material for sequencing was peripheral blood. The receptor was isolated from a human donor with acute or convalescent COVID-19. The donor label of this sample is uncertain. V is TRBV6-4 and J is TRBJ1-6; a possible D gene is TRBD1 (5 bases). CDR3 sequence: CASSDSSRVRTSSYNSPLHF. The CDR3, as DNA: TGTGCCAGCAGTGACTCATCCAGGGTACGCACGAGCTCCTATAATTCACCCCTCCACTTT.